This T cell receptor beta chain was sequenced for a study of cytomegalovirus exposure and HLA in healthy donors (dated by TCRdb to 2016 to 2017). Regarding the research as a whole: According to a later analysis, one platform produced both the 110 or so validation repertoires and the roughly 660 repertoires of the first cohort. Along with the roughly 700-subject first cohort, a separate validation cohort of about 110 different subjects was used. To predict cytomegalovirus infection status, the study combined high-throughput TCR immunosequencing, statistical association of individual TCRs with disease status, and machine learning. The study aimed to test whether signatures of past pathogen exposure could be identified by cataloging public T cell receptors. General study outcomes and caveats: The study gave a list of 150 to 200 TCR beta chains associated with cytomegalovirus. The classifier was reported to diagnose cytomegalovirus status with high specificity and sensitivity in both the original cohort and the validation cohort. Three of the identified cytomegalovirus-associated TCR beta chains were confirmed in vitro to be specific for cytomegalovirus antigens. The authors suggested that the approach could potentially be generalized to other disease states and immunological phenotypes. Across donors, most TCR sequences were observed very rarely, whereas some public TCRs were present in many individuals. Of the cluster scores, approximately 94% were above 0 in a later analysis, which found that TCRs clustered in the first cohort also tended to co-occur in the roughly 130 validation repertoires. All 120 or so repertoires were used to score co-occurrence in the validation cohort in a later analysis, because that analysis had no HLA typing for the cohort.

In the case of this clone: The specificity of this receptor is unknown. Base quality data are lacking; no much larger clone is found one base away.

The library came from the immunoSEQ multiplex PCR assay. As for how the authors treated the data: A statistical classification framework was built for diagnosing cytomegalovirus status from the catalog of TCR beta chain sequences. The immuneACCESS repertoire file appears here via TCRdb, limited to in-frame rearrangements. These files lack a portion of the clones; in checked studies, under half of the deficit traces to unresolved V genes, and the cause of the others is not known. V and J calls plus clone size are reproduced from that table; the DNA served to infer D and trimming. Recorded for this sample are about 110,000 clones; more than 75% of them occurred a single time. The ten most abundant clones make up over 1.1% of the sample. Donors formed part of the validation cohort, which comprised about 130 subjects and was distinct from the first cohort of over 500 subjects. The junction shows trimming of 4 bases on V and 1 base on J, plus 20 bases between the germline ends. The CDR3 runs 17 amino acids, cysteine and phenylalanine included. Only the CDR3 DNA stays, 51 bases, in frame from base 1. From the germline V gene, CDR1 is SGHRS and CDR2 is YFSETQ.

This sequence uses TRBV5-1 and TRBJ1-1, with no confidently assigned D gene. The specimen sequenced was PBMCs. The receptor's source is a woman younger than 45 in good health and CMV-seropositive. In nucleotides, the sequence is TGCGCCAGCAGCCCGGGGTTGACACCAAGTCAGAACACTGAAGCTTTCTTT. Its amino acids are CASSPGLTPSQNTEAFF.